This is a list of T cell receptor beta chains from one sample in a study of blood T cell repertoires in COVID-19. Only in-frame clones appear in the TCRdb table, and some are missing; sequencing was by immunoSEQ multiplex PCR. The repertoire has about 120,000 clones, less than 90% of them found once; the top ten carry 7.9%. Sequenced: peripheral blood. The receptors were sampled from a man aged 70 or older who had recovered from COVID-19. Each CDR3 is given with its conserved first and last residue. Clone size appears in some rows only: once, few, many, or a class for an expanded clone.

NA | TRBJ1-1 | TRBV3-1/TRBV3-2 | CASSRQGGGEAFF
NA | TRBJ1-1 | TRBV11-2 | CASSLVGGNTEAFF
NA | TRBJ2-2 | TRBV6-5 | CASSLQLGSTGELFF
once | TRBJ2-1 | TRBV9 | CASSSEGTSSRGEQFF
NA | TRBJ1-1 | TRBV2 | CASTVFSRDTEAFF
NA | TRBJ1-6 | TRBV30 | CAWSVDSSYNSPLHF
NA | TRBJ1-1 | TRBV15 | CATSRRSRDRGRSEAFF
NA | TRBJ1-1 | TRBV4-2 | CASSLQGAATEAFF
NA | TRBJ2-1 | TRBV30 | CAWSFRDRGSDEQFF
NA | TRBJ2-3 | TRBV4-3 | CASSQLVGADTQYF
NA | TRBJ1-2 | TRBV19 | CASSIGLGGYGYTF
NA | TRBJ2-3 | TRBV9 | CASSAAAGVTDTQYF
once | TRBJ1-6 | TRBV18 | CASSPMTGLKDSPLHF
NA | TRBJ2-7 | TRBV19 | CASSSGAGGLYEQYF
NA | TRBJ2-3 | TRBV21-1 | CASSMGLRGRSDTQYF
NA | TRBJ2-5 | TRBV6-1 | CASSESGGRETQYF